The 8 T cell receptor beta chains given below trace back to one sample, sequenced in a study of shared clonotypes between healthy human individuals. Profiled with immunoSEQ multiplex PCR; TCRdb holds only in-frame clones, not every one. The sample has over a million clones, 60% to 80% seen once; the top ten hold around 1.4%. Sequenced sample: memory CD4+ T cells sorted from blood. Documented subset: CD45RA-negative fraction. The receptors were gathered from a man between 18 and 29 years old in good health.

In the case of this clone: A single base separates this from a much larger clone, so it may be a read error. This sample also contains other DNA sequences that code for the same CDR3. The V and J genes are TRBV6-6 and TRBJ2-7, with 7 bases fitting TRBD1. This CDR3 spans 12 amino acids. V was pared by 5 bases and J by 3 bases, with 1 base of the junction left unmatched. Germline CDR1 MNHNY, CDR2 SVGAGI (reference sequence). CDR3 sequence reads: CASSRDSYEQYF. In nucleotides, the CDR3 is TGTGCCAGCAGTAGGGACAGCTACGAGCAGTACTTC.

The gene calls are TRBV7-2 and TRBJ2-1; 10 bases agree with TRBD2. Looked up from germline, CDR1 is SGHTA and CDR2 is FQGNSA. The CDR3 has 16 amino acids. Losses at the gene ends were 3 bases for V and 9 bases for J; bases not matched to a gene: 11. Here the CDR3 DNA reads TGTGCCAGCAGCTTCCTACTAGCGGGGATTCGGGCTGAGCAGTTCTTC. It specifies CASSFLLAGIRAEQFF.

This clone was found a few times. The rearrangement uses TRBV28 and TRBJ2-5; tentatively, D is TRBD1 (6 bases). CDR3 length: 16 amino acids. V was pared by 5 bases and J by 3 bases, with 19 bases between. Per the germline V gene, CDR1 is MDHEN and CDR2 is SYDVKM. Written as DNA, the CDR3 is TGTGCCAGCAGTAGCCCCGGACAGATCCCTAAAGAGACCCAGTACTTC. Translated, it gives CASSSPGQIPKETQYF.

The rearrangement joins TRBV6-6 to TRBJ2-7; 9 bases fit TRBD1. From germline, CDR1 is MNHNY and CDR2 SVGAGI (reference sequence). Losses at the gene ends were 5 bases for V and 5 bases for J; bases not matched to a gene: 7. This CDR3 spans 14 amino acids. CDR3 sequence reads: CASSKQGAGDEQYF. The CDR3 DNA reads as TGTGCCAGCAGTAAACAGGGGGCCGGGGACGAGCAGTACTTC.

The V and J genes are TRBV4-1 and TRBJ1-2; perhaps TRBD1 as D (5 bases). This CDR3 contains 13 residues. V lost 4 bases and J lost 4, with 10 bases in between. The germline V gene encodes CDR1 MGHRA and CDR2 YSYEKL. The CDR3 DNA reads as TGCGCCAGCAGCCGACTGGGGGGCTATGGCTACACCTTC. Its translation: CASSRLGGYGYTF.

The rearrangement links TRBV7-9 to TRBJ2-2, with 10 bases aligning to TRBD2. Germline V CDR1 and CDR2: SEHNR, FQNEAQ (reference sequence). The trim removed 2 bases at V and 4 bases at J, leaving 4 bases unmatched. CDR3 length equals 16 residues. CDR3 protein: CASSLKGLALTGELFF. The CDR3 nucleotides are TGTGCCAGCAGCTTAAAGGGACTAGCGCTCACCGGGGAGCTGTTTTTT. Using reference TRBV7-9 and TRBJ2-2 for the parts outside the CDR3, the full variable domain is DTGVSQNPRHKITKRGQNVTFRCDPISEHNRLYWYRQTLGQGPEFLTYFQNEAQLEKSRLLSDRFSAERPKGSFSTLEIQRTEQGDSAMYLCASSLKGLALTGELFFGEGSRLTVL.

A few counts support this clone. V and J are TRBV29-1 and TRBJ1-1; D is unclear. The CDR3 consists of 12 residues. CDR1 and CDR2 (germline): SQVTM, ANQGSEA. The V end lost 8 bases, the J end lost 4 bases, and 14 bases lay between the germline ends. The CDR3 nucleotides read TGCAGCTTCACACTTGGAGGCACTGAAGCTTTCTTT. Protein product: CSFTLGGTEAFF.

This clone was recorded a few times. J is TRBJ2-7 and V is TRBV5-6; D unresolved. Per germline, CDR1 SGHDT and CDR2 YYEEEE. V lost 4 bases and J lost 2, with 13 bases in between. This CDR3 has 14 amino acids. CDR3 nucleotide sequence: TGTGCCAGCAGCGTCTCTGGGCCCGCCTACGAGCAGTACTTC. As protein: CASSVSGPAYEQYF.